The 30 T cell receptor beta chains below were found in one sample sequenced in a study of T cell clonality in common variable immunodeficiency. Antigens of these TCRs are unknown. Findings of the study overall: Reportedly, TCR beta sequences from common variable immunodeficiency showed fewer deletions and N-nucleotide insertions.

Clones were read by immunoSEQ multiplex PCR, and TCRdb kept only the in-frame ones, dropping some. The record shows around 19,000 clones for this sample, with no singletons present. The sequenced material came from peripheral blood mononuclear cells. All receptors come from a human donor with common variable immunodeficiency.

Here the CDR3 reads CASSLSTGSNYGYTF. The CDR3 bases that were read are TGTGCCAGCAGCTTATCGACAGGTTCTAACTATGGC. The rearrangement joins TRBV7-2 to TRBJ1-2, with D tentatively TRBD1 (6 bases). The read terminates 3 residues ahead of where the CDR3 ends, so the germline J gene completes it. The germline V gene has CDR1 SGHTA and CDR2 FQGNSA. Trimming pared 2 bases from V and 0 bases from J, leaving 10 bases between. The CDR3 consists of 15 residues.

This clone has only a few counts. The read gets to within 3 residues of the CDR3 end, and the germline J gene fills in the rest. The chain combines TRBV5-1 with TRBJ1-1, with 7 bases fitting TRBD1. Germline values: CDR1 SGHRS, CDR2 YFSETQ. This CDR3 contains 16 residues. CDR3 residues: CASSWPRQGREGEAFF. The DNA read from the CDR3 is TGCGCCAGCAGCTGGCCGCGACAGGGACGGGAAGGGGAA. Variable domain in full (rest from reference TRBV5-1 and TRBJ1-1): KAGVTQTPRYLIKTRGQQVTLSCSPISGHRSVSWYQQTPGQGLQFLFEYFSETQRNKGNFPGRFSGRQFSNSRSEMNVSTLELGDSALYLCASSWPRQGREGEAFFGQGTRLTVV.

This clone was recorded many times. The sequence runs out 3 residues before the end of the CDR3; the remainder is reconstructed from the germline J gene. The chain joins TRBV29-1 to TRBJ1-1; D possibly corresponds to TRBD1 (5 bases). CDR1 is SQVTM and CDR2 is ANQGSEA in the germline V gene. V was trimmed by 4 bases and J by 1 base, leaving 7 bases between them. The CDR3 runs to 12 residues. The CDR3 spells CSVGGENTEAFF. The part of the CDR3 DNA that was read is TGCAGCGTTGGGGGGGAGAACACTGAA. The full variable domain, in which reference TRBV29-1 and TRBJ1-1 provide the parts outside the CDR3, is SAVISQKPSRDICQRGTSLTIQCQVDSQVTMMFWYRQQPGQSLTLIATANQGSEATYESGFVIDKFPISRPNLTFSTLTVSNMSPEDSSIYLCSVGGENTEAFFGQGTRLTVV.

This clone has just a few counts. The read terminates 3 residues before the CDR3 end, so the remaining end is supplied by the germline J gene. This chain connects TRBV11-2 to TRBJ2-7; tentative D call: TRBD2 (5 bases). CDR1 and CDR2 from the germline V gene are SGHAT and FQNNGV. The CDR3 sequence is 14 residues long. Trimming removed 6 bases from V and 0 bases from J, with 12 bases in between. CDR3 loop: CASRAGYSSYEQYF. The covered CDR3 bases are TGTGCCAGCAGGGCGGGCTACAGCTCCTACGAG.

Of note for this clone: The CDR3 goes on 3 residues after the read ends, and that part is filled in from the germline J gene. The chain joins TRBV19 to TRBJ1-1; no firm D call. Trimming stripped 1 base from V and 4 bases from J, with 7 bases between. The CDR3 sequence is 13 residues long. Germline assignment: CDR1 LNHDA and CDR2 SQIVND (reference sequence). CDR3 residues: CASSIVLATEAFF. The covered CDR3 bases are TGTGCCAGTAGTATAGTCCTGGCCACTGAA.

With regard to this clone: The read ends 3 residues shy of where the CDR3 ends; the end is completed using the germline J gene. The chain combines TRBV2 with TRBJ2-5; 16 nucleotides align to TRBD2. Germline assignment: CDR1 SNHLY and CDR2 FYNNEI. The CDR3 is 19 residues long. Trimming removed 5 bases from V and 3 bases from J; junction bases left unmatched: 12. The sequenced CDR3 bases are TGTGCCAGCAGTCTCGCTCCCCCGGGACTAGCGGGGGGGAAAGAGACC. Protein product: CASSLAPPGLAGGKET. The entire CDR3 is CASSLAPPGLAGGKETQYF. The full variable domain, completed using reference TRBV2 and TRBJ2-5, is EPEVTQTPSHQVTQMGQEVILRCVPISNHLYFYWYRQILGQKVEFLVSFYNNEISEKSEIFDDQFSVERPDGSNFTLKIRSTKLEDSAMYFCASSLAPPGLAGGKETQYFGPGTRLLVL.

This clone came up a few times. The read ends 3 residues shy of where the CDR3 ends; the end is completed using the germline J gene. The chain carries TRBV18 and TRBJ2-7; 9 bases align to TRBD2. The trim removed 0 bases at V and 2 bases at J, leaving 2 bases unmatched. Germline V lookup: CDR1 KGHSH, CDR2 LQKENI. The CDR3 runs to 15 residues. CDR3 sequence reads: CASSPPSGSAYEQYF. CDR3 bases read: TGTGCCAGCTCACCACCTAGCGGGAGCGCCTACGAG.

About this clone: The read terminates 3 residues ahead of where the CDR3 ends, so the germline J gene completes it. Other DNA sequences in the same sample also yield this CDR3. The chain joins TRBV6-2 or TRBV6-3 to TRBJ1-1; TRBD1 aligns across 10 bases. The CDR3 spans 13 residues. V shed 4 bases and J 4 bases; nucleotides not matched to a gene: 0. Germline V lookup: CDR1 MNHEY, CDR2 SVGEGT. The sequenced CDR3 bases are TGTGCCAGCAGTTGGACAGGGGGCACTGAA. This translates into CASSWTGGTE. The whole CDR3 protein reads CASSWTGGTEAFF.

Ten or more counts support this clone. With the read ending 3 residues before the CDR3 end, the germline J gene is used to fill in that end. The rearrangement joins TRBV18 to TRBJ2-7; a possible D gene is TRBD2 (6 bases). V lost 3 bases and J lost 6, with 12 bases in between. CDR1 is KGHSH, CDR2 LQKENI, per germline. The CDR3 consists of 13 residues. The sequenced part of the CDR3 DNA is TGTGCCAGCTCACCTGGAGGGGATCTCGAG. Its protein is CASSPGGDLE. The complete CDR3 protein is CASSPGGDLEQYF.

This CDR3 is CASSRGSTYEQYF. Partial CDR3 DNA: TGTGCCAGCTCACGGGGCTCGACATACGAG. The chain employs TRBV18 and TRBJ2-7; D possibly corresponds to TRBD1 (5 bases). The CDR3 end is not reached by the read, which stops 3 residues before it; the germline J gene fills it in. From germline, CDR1 is KGHSH and CDR2 LQKENI. The CDR3 consists of 13 residues. V shed 4 bases and J shed 4 bases, with 11 bases lying between them.

This clone has a handful of counts. The CDR3 end lies 3 residues beyond the end of the read and is filled in from the germline J gene. The rearrangement links TRBV2 to TRBJ2-1, with TRBD2 matching over 8 bases. With 8 bases clipped from V and 7 bases from J, the junction kept 10 bases outside the gene matches. The CDR3 runs 14 residues. Germline V gives CDR1 SNHLY, CDR2 FYNNEI. The CDR3 here is CASVIAGFGNEQFF. The covered CDR3 bases are TGTGCCAGCGTGATAGCGGGGTTTGGGAATGAG.

The sample holds a few counts of this clone. One end of the junction does not line up with germline, which may come from a read error. The CDR3 region is CASSLRAGTDTQYF. The sequenced part of the CDR3 DNA is TGTGCTAGCAGCTTACGCGCGGGCACAGATACG. The chain couples TRBV7-7 to TRBJ2-3, with D uncertain. The read is 3 residues too short to cover the CDR3 end, so that end is filled in from the germline J gene. Germline assignment: CDR1 SSHAT and CDR2 FNYEAQ (reference sequence). CDR3 length equals 14 residues.

This clone came up a few times. The read ends 3 residues early relative to the CDR3; the germline J gene fills the gap. The chain recombines TRBV7-9 with TRBJ1-3, with a weak D call TRBD1 (5 bases). V was cut by 4 bases and J by 3 bases, with 10 bases left in between. Germline CDR1 and CDR2: SEHNR and FQNEAQ (reference sequence). The CDR3 runs to 14 residues. CDR3 DNA, as far as it was read: TGTGCCAGCAGCTATGGGGGGTTTGGAAACACC. This gives the protein CASSYGGFGNT. The complete CDR3 sequence is CASSYGGFGNTIYF.

This clone was counted at least ten times. The CDR3 goes on 3 residues after the read ends, and that part is filled in from the germline J gene. The chain combines TRBV20-1 with TRBJ2-4; D gene uncertain. Germline assignment: CDR1 DFQATT and CDR2 SNEGSKA (reference sequence). V gave up 3 bases and J gave up 4 bases, with 13 bases separating them. The CDR3 loop spans 14 amino acids. This CDR3 reads CSASSGSSKNIQYF. CDR3 DNA, as far as it was read: TGCAGTGCTAGTTCAGGTTCTTCTAAAAACATT.

The CDR3 loop reads CASSPQGAVSSPLHF. The CDR3 bases that were read are TGTGCCAGCAGCCCACAGGGGGCTGTGAGTTCACCC. The V gene is TRBV7-8, the J gene TRBJ1-6, with TRBD1 matching 9 bases. The sequence runs out 3 residues before the end of the CDR3; the remainder is reconstructed from the germline J gene. The CDR3 runs 15 residues. From germline, CDR1 is SGHVS and CDR2 FQNEAQ. V gave up 5 bases and J gave up 9 bases; unmatched junction bases: 8.

A word on this clone: The DNA ends 3 residues before the CDR3 does, and the rest of the CDR3 is filled in from the germline J gene. V usage is TRBV19 and J usage is TRBJ2-5; TRBD1 agrees at 7 bases. Germline CDR1 and CDR2: LNHDA and SQIVND (reference sequence). CDR3 length equals 13 residues. V lost 6 bases and J lost 2; bases outside the gene matches: 3. The covered CDR3 bases are TGTGCCAGTAGGCAGACAGGGCAAGAGACC. It translates to CASRQTGQET. The entire CDR3 is CASRQTGQETQYF.

Concerning this clone itself: Given a much more abundant clone one base away, this may be a read error. The CDR3 is cut off 3 residues early in the read; its end comes from the germline J gene. The chain combines TRBV18 with TRBJ2-2, with 13 bases fitting TRBD2. CDR1 and CDR2 (germline): KGHSH, LQKENI. Trimming cost V 3 bases and J 4 bases; bases outside gene matches: 8. The CDR3 spans 18 residues. The DNA read from the CDR3 is TGTGCCAGCTCACCTGCTGGACTAGCGGGAGCGGGCACCGGGGAG. It encodes CASSPAGLAGAGTGE. The entire CDR3 is CASSPAGLAGAGTGELFF.

The CDR3 sequence is CASSLVSSGDNEQFF. Incomplete CDR3 DNA: TGTGCCAGCAGCTTAGTTTCCTCCGGGGATAATGAG. This chain joins TRBV7-9 and TRBJ2-1; D is possibly TRBD2 (5 bases). The read terminates 3 residues before the CDR3 end, so the remaining end is supplied by the germline J gene. Per germline, CDR1 SEHNR and CDR2 FQNEAQ (reference sequence). The CDR3 is made up of 15 amino acids. V was clipped by 1 base and J by 7 bases, with 14 bases between them.

On this clone itself: The read ends 3 residues before the CDR3 terminus; that terminus is restored from the germline J gene. The chain employs TRBV7-2 and TRBJ2-3, with 8 bases fitting TRBD2. Germline CDR1 reads SGHTA; CDR2 reads FQGNSA. Unmatched junction bases numbered 6, after V lost 4 bases and J lost 6 bases. The CDR3 totals 14 residues. The DNA read from the CDR3 is TGTGCCAGCAGCTACGGACTAGCCTCCGATACG. Translated, it gives CASSYGLASDT. The complete CDR3 sequence is CASSYGLASDTQYF.

This clone was observed a few times. The DNA ends 3 residues before the CDR3 does, and the rest of the CDR3 is filled in from the germline J gene. J is TRBJ1-4 and V is TRBV7-9; TRBD1 might be the D (6 bases). The CDR3 is made up of 15 amino acids. Deletions cut 5 bases from V and 0 bases from J, with 10 bases between. Germline CDR1 reads SEHNR; CDR2 reads FQNEAQ (reference sequence). Here the CDR3 reads CASSVQGATNEKLFF. The sequenced part of the CDR3 DNA is TGTGCCAGCAGCGTACAGGGTGCAACTAATGAAAAA.

Regarding this clone: The read finishes 3 residues shy of the CDR3 end, and the germline J gene is used to complete it. This sequence joins TRBV11-2 and TRBJ2-1; D uncertain. The V and J ends lost 10 bases and 0 bases respectively, with 4 bases between them. The CDR3 is 11 residues long. Germline values: CDR1 SGHAT, CDR2 FQNNGV. This CDR3 reads CATNSYNEQFF. The sequenced part of the CDR3 DNA is TGTGCCACAAACTCCTACAATGAG. Full variable domain (rest looked up from reference TRBV11-2 and TRBJ2-1): EAGVAQSPRYKIIEKRQSVAFWCNPISGHATLYWYQQILGQGPKLLIQFQNNGVVDDSQLPKDRFSAERLKGVDSTLKIQPAKLEDSAVYLCATNSYNEQFFGPGTRLTVL.

This clone was counted only a few times. Read data end 3 residues before the CDR3 end; the end is taken from the germline J gene. The J gene is TRBJ2-7, the V gene TRBV19, with D unclear. This CDR3 spans 11 amino acids. With 1 base removed from V and 6 bases from J, the gap between germline ends came to 4 bases. Germline values: CDR1 LNHDA, CDR2 SQIVND (reference sequence). The CDR3 DNA, read in part, is TGTGCCAGTAGTATAGGGGCCGAG. This gives the protein CASSIGAE. The full CDR3 protein is CASSIGAEQYF.

This clone was seen repeatedly, ten times or more. From the germline J gene comes the end of the CDR3, since the read stops 3 residues before it. This chain links TRBV7-3 with TRBJ1-2, with a possible D match to TRBD1 (5 bases). Germline V gene data show CDR1 as SGHTA and CDR2 as FQGTGA. CDR3 length equals 14 residues. V was pared by 1 base and J by 6 bases, with 12 bases between. The CDR3 bases that were read are TGTGCCAGCAGCTTAATCGGGGGTGGCGATGGC. Its protein is CASSLIGGGDG. The whole CDR3 protein is CASSLIGGGDGYTF. The complete variable domain, with remaining parts taken from reference TRBV7-3 and TRBJ1-2, reads GAGVSQTPSNKVTEKGKYVELRCDPISGHTALYWYRQSLGQGPEFLIYFQGTGAADDSGLPNDRFFAVRPEGSVSTLKIQRTERGDSAVYLCASSLIGGGDGYTFGSGTRLTVV.

This clone is labeled as medium-sized. The read stops 3 residues short of the end of the CDR3; the missing end is completed from the germline J gene. The V and J genes are TRBV20-1 and TRBJ2-3, with 11 bases matching TRBD2. Germline CDR1 reads DFQATT; CDR2 reads SNEGSKA (reference sequence). The trim removed 0 bases at V and 1 base at J, leaving 6 bases unmatched. The CDR3 has 17 amino acids. The CDR3 reads CSARDPSGRYRTDTQYF. Incomplete CDR3 DNA: TGCAGTGCTAGAGACCCTAGCGGGAGGTACCGCACAGATACG.

This clone was seen a handful of times. The CDR3 extends 3 residues past the end of the read, so its final part is completed from the germline J gene. This chain connects TRBV19 to TRBJ1-1; the match to TRBD1 covers 7 bases. V was pared by 6 bases and J by 4 bases, with 8 bases of the junction left unmatched. Germline V gene sequence: CDR1 LNHDA, CDR2 SQIVND (reference sequence). The CDR3 extends over 14 amino acids. CDR3 loop: CASSAQGTVTEAFF. The part of the CDR3 DNA that was read is TGTGCCAGTAGCGCACAGGGGACCGTCACTGAA.

In regard to this clone: From the germline J gene comes the end of the CDR3, since the read stops 3 residues before it. The J gene is TRBJ2-3, the V gene TRBV7-6; D perhaps matches TRBD1 (6 bases). Germline values: CDR1 SGHVS, CDR2 FNYEAQ. This CDR3 contains 16 residues. The V end lost 5 bases, the J end lost 3 bases, and 18 bases lay between the germline ends. This chain's CDR3 is CASSPPGKGGTDTQYF. Incomplete CDR3 DNA: TGTGCCAGCAGCCCCCCGGGTAAAGGGGGAACAGATACG.

A word on this clone: Sequencing ends 3 residues short of the CDR3 end; the germline J gene provides the rest. The chain is built from TRBV20-1 and TRBJ2-5; 12 nucleotides match TRBD2. Germline CDR1 and CDR2: DFQATT and SNEGSKA (reference sequence). This CDR3 is 17 amino acids long. Trimming took 2 bases from V and 5 from J; bases not matched to a gene: 12. The sequenced CDR3 bases are TGCAGTGCTAGACCGACTAGCGGGAGAAAGGGTGAGGAGACC. This codes for CSARPTSGRKGEET. The full CDR3 protein is CSARPTSGRKGEETQYF.

This clone was counted a few times. The read halts 3 residues ahead of the CDR3 end, with the missing end drawn from the germline J gene. The genes are TRBV6-1 and TRBJ2-5, with TRBD2 identical over 11 bases. This CDR3 comprises 14 residues. The ends lost 4 bases at V and 5 bases at J; junction bases unmatched: 3. CDR1 and CDR2 (germline): MNHNS, SASEGT. The sequenced part of the CDR3 DNA is TGTGCCAGCAGTGGGATAGCGGGGGGGGAGACC. Its translation: CASSGIAGGET. The complete CDR3 reads CASSGIAGGETQYF.

This clone occurred a few times. The CDR3 end lies 3 residues beyond the end of the read and is filled in from the germline J gene. The chain carries TRBV5-1 and TRBJ1-1; TRBD1 matches 7 bases. There are 15 residues in the CDR3. Germline V gene sequence: CDR1 SGHRS, CDR2 YFSETQ. V was clipped by 4 bases and J by 1 base; unmatched bases: 7. The DNA read from the CDR3 is TGCGCCAGCAGCATTTCGGGACAGCCGAACACTGAA. Translated: CASSISGQPNTE. The whole CDR3 protein reads CASSISGQPNTEAFF.

This clone appeared a few times. The CDR3 end falls 3 residues outside the read, so it is completed with the germline J gene. The chain uses TRBV6-2 or TRBV6-3 and TRBJ2-7, with 10 positions matching TRBD1. From germline, CDR1 is MNHEY and CDR2 SVGEGT. The CDR3 contains 13 residues. With V trimmed by 2 bases and J by 6 bases, 1 base remained unmatched. The part of the CDR3 DNA that was read is TGTGCCAGCAGTTACGACAGGGGGCGCGAG. The encoded protein is CASSYDRGRE. The whole CDR3 sequence reads CASSYDRGREQYF.